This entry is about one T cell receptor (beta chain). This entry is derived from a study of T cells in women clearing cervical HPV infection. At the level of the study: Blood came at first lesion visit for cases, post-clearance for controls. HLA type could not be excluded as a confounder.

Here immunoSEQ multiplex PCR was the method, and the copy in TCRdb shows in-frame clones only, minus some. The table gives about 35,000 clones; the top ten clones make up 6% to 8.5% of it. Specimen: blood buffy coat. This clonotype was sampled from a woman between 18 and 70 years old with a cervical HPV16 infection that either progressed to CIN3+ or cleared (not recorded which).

CDR3: CSARGGVASTYEQYF. The CDR3 bases that were read are TGCAGTGCTAGAGGTGGAGTAGCATCGACCTACGAG. The rearrangement uses TRBV20-1 and TRBJ2-7; D remains ambiguous. The read ends 3 residues early relative to the CDR3; the germline J gene fills the gap. The germline CDR1 and CDR2 sequences are DFQATT and SNEGSKA (reference sequence). The CDR3 covers 15 residues. Trimming removed 1 base at V and 2 bases at J, with 15 bases between.